This record concerns one TCR beta chain sequence. The record originates from a study of blood T cell repertoires in COVID-19. Study information: The United States, Italy and Spain provided the acute and convalescent COVID-19 samples.

The V gene end was trimmed by 3 bases and the J gene end by 5 bases; junction bases not matched to a gene: 15. This CDR3 region has 17 residues. Per the germline V gene, CDR1 is MDHEN and CDR2 is SYDVKM. Profiling relied on immunoSEQ multiplex PCR, and the TCRdb table lists in-frame clones only, not all of them. The sample lists 250,000 to 350,000 clones, about 85% occurring once. The clonotype comes from a human donor with COVID-19, enrolled during active disease. The donor label of this sample is uncertain. Sequencing input: peripheral blood. The chain employs TRBV28 and TRBJ1-1; 7 bases agree with TRBD1. DNA for the CDR3: TGTGCCAGCAGTTTTAACGCACAGGGGATACGAGGTACTGAAGCTTTCTTT. Protein: CASSFNAQGIRGTEAFF.